The 3 T cell receptor beta chains below all came from one sample that was sequenced in a study of beta chain features in type 1 diabetes. Sequenced material consisted of expressed TCRB transcripts (all of the isolated RNA was reverse transcribed). Repertoires were generated with immunoSEQ multiplex PCR, while TCRdb's copy carries only in-frame clones and drops some. This table has approximately 300,000 clones, approximately 10% appearing once. Sample: naive CD4+ T cells from blood. All receptors derive from a woman aged 25 to 39 in good health.

The sample holds a few counts of this clone. The V and J genes are TRBV7-6 and TRBJ1-4, with D unclear. V was shortened by 0 bases and J by 7 bases, with 15 bases between the two germline ends. This CDR3 comprises 16 residues. The V gene's germline CDR1 is SGHVS and CDR2 FNYEAQ. The CDR3 is CASSLANGVVGEKLFF. Here the CDR3 DNA reads TGTGCCAGCAGCTTAGCGAACGGGGTAGTTGGTGAAAAACTGTTTTTT.

The sample holds a few counts of this clone. The CDR3 is CASSQDSAGSREQYF. In DNA, the CDR3 is TGTGCCAGCAGCCAAGATTCAGCGGGGTCCCGAGAGCAGTACTTC. The gene calls are TRBV14 and TRBJ2-7, with 7 bases lining up with TRBD2. Per the germline V gene, CDR1 is SGHDN and CDR2 is FVKESK. This CDR3 spans 15 amino acids. After removal of 0 bases from V and 7 bases from J, the junction contained 9 bases not matched to a gene.

The chain uses TRBV18 and TRBJ1-1, with D unresolved. CDR1 and CDR2 (germline): KGHSH, LQKENI. Trimming stripped 3 bases from V and 0 bases from J, with 11 bases between. CDR3 length equals 15 residues. As DNA, the CDR3 is TGTGCCAGCTCACCGGGGAGTGCGGTGAACACTGAAGCTTTCTTT. This translates into CASSPGSAVNTEAFF.